Presented here are 5 T cell receptor beta chains from one specimen sequenced in a study of T cells in localized non-small cell lung cancer. Sequencing was performed with immunoSEQ multiplex PCR; in TCRdb, only in-frame clones are kept and a portion is missing. The table has about 9,200 clones, roughly 91% seen once. Source: peripheral blood, taken before any cancer treatment. Source of these receptors: a female donor of 60 years or more with stage II squamous cell lung carcinoma.

The V gene is TRBV15, the J gene TRBJ2-1; TRBD2 matches 13 bases. Germline V gene lookup returns CDR1 LNHNV and CDR2 YYDKDF (reference sequence). This CDR3 has 15 residues. Unmatched junction bases numbered 4, after V lost 4 bases and J lost 7 bases. The CDR3: CATSTGTSGKNEQFF. DNA of the CDR3: TGTGCCACCAGCACAGGGACTAGCGGGAAAAATGAGCAGTTCTTC.

The genes are TRBV5-4 and TRBJ1-1; D ambiguous. The CDR3 loop spans 13 amino acids. The V end lost 4 bases, the J end lost 2 bases, and 9 bases lay between the germline ends. Germline V gene sequence: CDR1 SGHNT, CDR2 YYREEE (reference sequence). CDR3 coding DNA: TGTGCCAGCAGCGATTCAAGAAACACTGAAGCTTTCTTT. This gives the protein CASSDSRNTEAFF.

The rearrangement links TRBV2 to TRBJ2-5; the D gene could be TRBD1 or TRBD2 (5 bases each). This CDR3 has 14 residues. CDR1 is SNHLY and CDR2 is FYNNEI in the germline V gene. Trimming stripped 7 bases from V and 5 bases from J, with 17 bases between. The CDR3 bases are TGTGCCAGCACATACGCAGGGACCGCGGAGACCCAGTACTTC. Translated: CASTYAGTAETQYF.

V is TRBV27 and J is TRBJ1-1, with D unresolved. Germline values: CDR1 MNHEY, CDR2 SMNVEV (reference sequence). V gave up 2 bases and J gave up 7 bases, with 17 bases separating them. The CDR3 loop spans 15 amino acids. CDR3 bases: TGTGCCAGCAGTTTAAGAAGTTCGGGATCCGGTGAAGCTTTCTTT. Its protein is CASSLRSSGSGEAFF.

The chain joins TRBV18 to TRBJ2-1; D perhaps matches TRBD2 (5 bases). Looked up from germline, CDR1 is KGHSH and CDR2 is LQKENI. The CDR3 spans 15 residues. V lost 4 bases, J lost 1 base, and 11 bases lay in between. This chain's CDR3 is CASSRPGTSYNEQFF. The DNA for the CDR3 is TGTGCCAGCTCACGCCCGGGAACTTCCTACAATGAGCAGTTCTTC. The full variable domain, in which reference TRBV18 and TRBJ2-1 provide the parts outside the CDR3, is NAGVMQNPRHLVRRRGQEARLRCSPMKGHSHVYWYRQLPEEGLKFMVYLQKENIIDESGMPKERFSAEFPKEGPSILRIQQVVRGDSAAYFCASSRPGTSYNEQFFGPGTRLTVL.